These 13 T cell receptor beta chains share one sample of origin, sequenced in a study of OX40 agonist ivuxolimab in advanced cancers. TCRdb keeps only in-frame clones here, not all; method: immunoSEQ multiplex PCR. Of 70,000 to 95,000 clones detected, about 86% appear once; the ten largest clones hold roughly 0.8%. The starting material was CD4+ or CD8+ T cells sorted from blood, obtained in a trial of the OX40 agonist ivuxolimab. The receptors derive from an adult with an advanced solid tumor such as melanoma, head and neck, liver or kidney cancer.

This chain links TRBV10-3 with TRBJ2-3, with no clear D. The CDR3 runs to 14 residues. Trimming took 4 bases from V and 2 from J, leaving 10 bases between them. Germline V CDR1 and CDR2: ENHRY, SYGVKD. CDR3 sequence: CAISVGTLTDTQYF. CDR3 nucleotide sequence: TGTGCCATCAGTGTTGGCACCCTCACAGATACGCAGTATTTT.

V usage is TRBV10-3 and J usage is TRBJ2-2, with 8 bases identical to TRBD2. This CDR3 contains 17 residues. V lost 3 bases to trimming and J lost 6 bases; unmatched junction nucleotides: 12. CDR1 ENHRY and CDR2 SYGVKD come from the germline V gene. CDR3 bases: TGTGCCATCAGTGATGTCGTCGGGGGGGTTTTACCCGGGGAGCTGTTTTTT. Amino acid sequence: CAISDVVGGVLPGELFF.

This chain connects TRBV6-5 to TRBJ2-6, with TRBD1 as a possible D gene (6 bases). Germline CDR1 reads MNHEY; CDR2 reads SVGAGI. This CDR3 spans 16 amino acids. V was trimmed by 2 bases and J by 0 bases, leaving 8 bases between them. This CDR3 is CASSYGGRSGANVLTF. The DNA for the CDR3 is TGTGCCAGCAGTTACGGGGGCCGCTCTGGGGCCAACGTCCTGACTTTC.

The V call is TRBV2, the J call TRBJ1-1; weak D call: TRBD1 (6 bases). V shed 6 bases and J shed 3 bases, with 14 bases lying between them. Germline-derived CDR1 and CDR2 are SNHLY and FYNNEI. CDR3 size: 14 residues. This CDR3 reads CASRASGQHTEAFF. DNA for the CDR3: TGTGCCAGCAGAGCTTCAGGACAGCACACTGAAGCTTTCTTT. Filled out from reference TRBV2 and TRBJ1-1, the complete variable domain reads EPEVTQTPSHQVTQMGQEVILRCVPISNHLYFYWYRQILGQKVEFLVSFYNNEISEKSEIFDDQFSVERPDGSNFTLKIRSTKLEDSAMYFCASRASGQHTEAFFGQGTRLTVV.

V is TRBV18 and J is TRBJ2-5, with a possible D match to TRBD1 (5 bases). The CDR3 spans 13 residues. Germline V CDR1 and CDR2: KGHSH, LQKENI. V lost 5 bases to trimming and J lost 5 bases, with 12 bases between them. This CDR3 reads CASSRGLEETQYF. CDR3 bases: TGTGCCAGCTCAAGGGGATTGGAGGAGACCCAGTACTTC.

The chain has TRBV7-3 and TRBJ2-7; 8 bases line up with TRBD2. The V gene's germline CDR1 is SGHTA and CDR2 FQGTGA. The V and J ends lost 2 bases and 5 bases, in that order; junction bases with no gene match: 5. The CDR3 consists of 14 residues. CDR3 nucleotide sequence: TGTGCCAGCAGCTTAGGAACTAGCGGAGACGAGCAGTACTTC. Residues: CASSLGTSGDEQYF.

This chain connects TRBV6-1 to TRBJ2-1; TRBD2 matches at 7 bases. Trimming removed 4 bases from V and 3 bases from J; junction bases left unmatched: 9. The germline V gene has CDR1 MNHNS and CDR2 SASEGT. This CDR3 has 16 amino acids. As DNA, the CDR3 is TGTGCCAGCAGTGGCGGGCTAGCGGAATACTACAATGAGCAGTTCTTC. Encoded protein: CASSGGLAEYYNEQFF.

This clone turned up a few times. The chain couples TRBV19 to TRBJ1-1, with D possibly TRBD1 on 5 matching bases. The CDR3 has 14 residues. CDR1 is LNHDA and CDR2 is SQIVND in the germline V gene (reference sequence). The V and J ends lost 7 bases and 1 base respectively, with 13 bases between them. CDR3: CASKPGQENTEAFF. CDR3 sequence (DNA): TGTGCCAGTAAGCCAGGGCAGGAGAACACTGAAGCTTTCTTT.

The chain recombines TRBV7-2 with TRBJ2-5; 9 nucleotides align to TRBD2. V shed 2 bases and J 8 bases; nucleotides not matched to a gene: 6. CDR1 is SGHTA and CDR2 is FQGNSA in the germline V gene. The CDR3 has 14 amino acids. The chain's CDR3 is CASSLNLAGSTQYF. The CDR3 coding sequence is TGTGCCAGCAGCTTAAACCTAGCGGGATCAACCCAGTACTTC.

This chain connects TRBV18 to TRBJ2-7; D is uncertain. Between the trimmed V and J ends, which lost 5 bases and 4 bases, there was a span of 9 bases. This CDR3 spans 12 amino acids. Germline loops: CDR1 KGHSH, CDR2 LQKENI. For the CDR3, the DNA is TGTGCCAGCTCAACAACAGCTTACGAGCAGTACTTC. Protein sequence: CASSTTAYEQYF.

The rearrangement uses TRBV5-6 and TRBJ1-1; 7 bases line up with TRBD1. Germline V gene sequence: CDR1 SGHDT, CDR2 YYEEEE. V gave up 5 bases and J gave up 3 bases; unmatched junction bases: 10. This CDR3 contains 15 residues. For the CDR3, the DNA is TGTGCCAGCAGAAGAATAACAGGGGTGGACACTGAAGCTTTCTTT. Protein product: CASRRITGVDTEAFF.

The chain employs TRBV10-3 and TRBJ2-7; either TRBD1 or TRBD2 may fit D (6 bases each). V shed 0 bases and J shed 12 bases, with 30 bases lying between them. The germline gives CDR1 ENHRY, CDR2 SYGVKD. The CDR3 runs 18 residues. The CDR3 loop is CAISESTHLAGTTRGRYF. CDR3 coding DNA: TGTGCCATCAGTGAGTCGACTCATTTGGCGGGGACAACCCGGGGACGGTACTTC.

CDR3 sequence: CAISDSGLNTEAFF. The CDR3 bases are TGTGCCATCAGTGATTCGGGGTTGAACACTGAAGCTTTCTTT. The chain is built from TRBV10-3 and TRBJ1-1; no clear D. Trimming pared 3 bases from V and 0 bases from J, leaving 8 bases between. CDR1 and CDR2 (germline): ENHRY, SYGVKD. The CDR3 runs 14 residues.